Listed below are T cell receptor beta chains from one sample, sequenced in a study of cytomegalovirus exposure and HLA in healthy donors. Profiling relied on immunoSEQ multiplex PCR, and the TCRdb table lists in-frame clones only, not all of them. The sample carries some 180,000 clones, around 76% recorded once. Input material: PBMCs. The receptors originated from a man aged 35 to 55 in good health and CMV-seronegative. Each CDR3 is given with its conserved first and last residue. The D gene is left open where the match is weak.

>TRBJ1-1|.|TRBV18
CASSLDRNTEAFF
>TRBJ2-3|TRBD2|TRBV12-5
CASGTSGITDTQYF
>TRBJ2-3|.|TRBV5-1
CASSFRSSTDTQYF
>TRBJ1-1|TRBD1|TRBV9
CASSDYRGQGGTEAFF
>TRBJ2-7|TRBD2|TRBV7-2
CASSLKASGSYEQYF
>TRBJ1-1|.|TRBV6-5
CASSYSLGGTTEAFF
>TRBJ2-6|.|TRBV29-1
CSAGDSGANVLTF
>TRBJ1-1|TRBD1|TRBV12-5
CASRRSGGTEAFF
>TRBJ2-7|.|TRBV28
CASSLKGRWGIEAYEQYF
>TRBJ2-7|TRBD1|TRBV7-8
CASSATGAEQYF
>TRBJ2-1|TRBD2|TRBV19
CASSLGQRGSNEQFF
>TRBJ2-1|TRBD1|TRBV29-1
CSLRDRGYHEQFF
>TRBJ1-4|.|TRBV6-5
CASSRGYRQTEKLFF
>TRBJ2-7|.|TRBV2
CASSDAELLSYEQYF
>TRBJ2-5|TRBD1|TRBV11-1
CASSSGTAQETQYF
>TRBJ2-1|TRBD2|TRBV5-1
CASSYYPSGRENNEQFF
>TRBJ2-7|TRBD2|TRBV7-2
CASSNRLAGGYEQYF
>TRBJ1-1|.|TRBV15
CATTTGFSSEAFF
>TRBJ2-7|TRBD2|TRBV28
CASHGSGRGAYEQYF
>TRBJ1-5|TRBD1|TRBV5-1
CASSFQGARNQPQHF
>TRBJ2-3|.|TRBV7-2
CASSSPGPQGDTQYF
>TRBJ2-1|.|TRBV10-3
CAISESSGVGRYNEQFF
>TRBJ2-1|TRBD2|TRBV4-1
CASSLSSGSNEQFF
>TRBJ1-1|TRBD1|TRBV5-1
CASSFTGTEFLKTEAFF
>TRBJ2-3|TRBD2|TRBV18
CASSPPRLAGVQDTQYF
>TRBJ1-5|.|TRBV7-8
CASSLLRGNQPQHF
>TRBJ1-2|TRBD1|TRBV30
CALTGDFYGYTF
>TRBJ1-2|.|TRBV14
CASSPMTGANYGYTF
>TRBJ1-2|.|TRBV20-1
CSARDGPVYTF
>TRBJ1-4|.|TRBV2
CASPLRHRDEKLFF
>.|TRBD1|TRBV2
CAISGTGGIYEQYF
>TRBJ2-7|TRBD1|TRBV30
CAWSSGTGREQYF
>TRBJ2-3|TRBD1|TRBV5-1
CASSISQGRTDTQYF
>TRBJ2-2|.|TRBV27
CASSFGAGGELFF
>TRBJ2-2|.|TRBV7-3
CASSQGLLGNTGELFF
>TRBJ2-7|.|TRBV30
CAWLAAGAREQYF
>TRBJ2-7|.|TRBV18
CASSPTGSEQYF
>TRBJ1-2|TRBD1|TRBV28
CASSGGQGYFYGYTF
>TRBJ2-2|.|TRBV7-9
CASSQRVGTGELFF
>TRBJ2-3|TRBD2|TRBV19
CASSMATSGTSDTQYF
>TRBJ1-4|.|TRBV28
CASGGEAGNEKLFF
>TRBJ1-1|TRBD1|TRBV7-2
CASSAPGQTRMNTEAFF
>TRBJ2-2|TRBD2|TRBV4-1
CASSHVPSAGGALTGELFF
>TRBJ1-4|.|TRBV5-1
CASSTSARQEKLFF
>TRBJ1-2|TRBD1|TRBV11-2
CASSSRTGLYGYTF
>TRBJ1-6|TRBD1|TRBV6-5
CASSGPDRGNSPLHF
>TRBJ2-3|TRBD2|TRBV15
CATSRGGGTDTQYF
>TRBJ1-4|.|TRBV28
CASSLRALNEKLFF
>TRBJ1-1|TRBD1|TRBV2
CASRAGGNTEAFF
>TRBJ1-2|.|TRBV7-9
CASSLAAGVGGYTF